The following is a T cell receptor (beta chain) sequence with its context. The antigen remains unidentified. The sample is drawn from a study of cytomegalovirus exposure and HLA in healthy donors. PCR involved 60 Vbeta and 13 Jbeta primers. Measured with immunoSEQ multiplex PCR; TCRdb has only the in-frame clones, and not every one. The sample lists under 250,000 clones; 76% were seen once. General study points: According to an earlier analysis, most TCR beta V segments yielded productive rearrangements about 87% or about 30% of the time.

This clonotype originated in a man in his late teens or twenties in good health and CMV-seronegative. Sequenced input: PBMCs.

This CDR3 is CASSHPAGPATGELFF. In nucleotides, the CDR3 is TGCGCCAGCAGCCACCCAGCGGGTCCAGCCACCGGGGAGCTGTTTTTT. The chain combines TRBV5-1 with TRBJ2-2; D may be TRBD2 (6 bases). CDR3 length: 16 amino acids. The V gene's germline CDR1 is SGHRS and CDR2 YFSETQ. Trimming removed 4 bases at V and 4 bases at J, with 17 bases between.